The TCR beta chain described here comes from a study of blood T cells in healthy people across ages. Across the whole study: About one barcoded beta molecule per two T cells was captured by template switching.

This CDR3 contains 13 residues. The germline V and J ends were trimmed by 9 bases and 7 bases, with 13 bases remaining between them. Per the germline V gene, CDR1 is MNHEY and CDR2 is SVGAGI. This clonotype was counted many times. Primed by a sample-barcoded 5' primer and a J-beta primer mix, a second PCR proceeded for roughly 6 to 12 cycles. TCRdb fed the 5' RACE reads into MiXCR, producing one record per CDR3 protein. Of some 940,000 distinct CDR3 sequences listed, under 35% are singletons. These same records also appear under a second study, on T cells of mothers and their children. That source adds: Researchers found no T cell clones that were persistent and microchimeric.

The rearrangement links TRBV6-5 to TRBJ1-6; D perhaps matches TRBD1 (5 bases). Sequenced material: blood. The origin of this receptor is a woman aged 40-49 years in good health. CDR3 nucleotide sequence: TGTGCCAGTACGGACAAAGGAAATTCACCCCTCCACTTT. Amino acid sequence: CASTDKGNSPLHF.